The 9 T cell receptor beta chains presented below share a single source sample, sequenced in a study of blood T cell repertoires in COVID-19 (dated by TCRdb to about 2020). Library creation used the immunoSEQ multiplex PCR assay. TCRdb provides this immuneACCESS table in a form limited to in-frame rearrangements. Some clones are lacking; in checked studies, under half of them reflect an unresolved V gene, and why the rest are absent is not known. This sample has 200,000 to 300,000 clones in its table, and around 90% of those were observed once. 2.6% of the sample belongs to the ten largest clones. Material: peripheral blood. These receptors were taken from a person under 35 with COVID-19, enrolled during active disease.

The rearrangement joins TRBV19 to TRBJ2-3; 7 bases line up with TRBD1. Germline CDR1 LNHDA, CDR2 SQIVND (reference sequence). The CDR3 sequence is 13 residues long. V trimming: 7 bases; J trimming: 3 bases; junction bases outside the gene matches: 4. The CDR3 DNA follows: TGTGCCAGTAATCAGGGGGAGACAGATACGCAGTATTTT. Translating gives CASNQGETDTQYF.

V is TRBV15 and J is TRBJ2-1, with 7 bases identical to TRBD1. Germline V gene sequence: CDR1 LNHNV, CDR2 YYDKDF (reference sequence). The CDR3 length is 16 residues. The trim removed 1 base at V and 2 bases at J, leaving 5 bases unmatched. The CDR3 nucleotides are TGTGCCACCAGCAGAGGAAGGGACAGTACCTACAATGAGCAGTTCTTC. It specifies CATSRGRDSTYNEQFF.

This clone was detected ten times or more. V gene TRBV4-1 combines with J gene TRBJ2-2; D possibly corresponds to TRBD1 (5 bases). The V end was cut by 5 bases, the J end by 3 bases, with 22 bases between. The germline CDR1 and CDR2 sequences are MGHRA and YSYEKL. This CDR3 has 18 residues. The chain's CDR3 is CASSKPPNRQGDTGELFF. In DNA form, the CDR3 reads TGCGCCAGCAGCAAACCTCCAAATAGGCAGGGTGACACCGGGGAGCTGTTTTTT.

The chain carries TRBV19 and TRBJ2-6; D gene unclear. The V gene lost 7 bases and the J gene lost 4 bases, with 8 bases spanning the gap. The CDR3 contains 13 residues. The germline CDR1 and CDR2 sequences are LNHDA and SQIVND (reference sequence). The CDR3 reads CASKATGANVLTF. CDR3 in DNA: TGTGCCAGTAAAGCTACCGGGGCCAACGTCCTGACTTTC.

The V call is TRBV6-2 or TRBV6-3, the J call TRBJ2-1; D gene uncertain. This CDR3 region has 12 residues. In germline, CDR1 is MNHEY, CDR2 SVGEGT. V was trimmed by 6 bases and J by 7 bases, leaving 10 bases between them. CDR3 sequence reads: CASSPRENEQFF. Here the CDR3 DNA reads TGTGCCAGCAGCCCACGAGAAAATGAGCAGTTCTTC.

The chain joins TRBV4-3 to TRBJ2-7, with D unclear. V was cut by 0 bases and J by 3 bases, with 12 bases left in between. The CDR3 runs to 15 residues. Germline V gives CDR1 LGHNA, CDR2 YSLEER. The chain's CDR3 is CASSQEPRSVYEQYF. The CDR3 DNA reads TGCGCCAGCAGCCAAGAGCCGCGGTCAGTCTACGAGCAGTACTTC.

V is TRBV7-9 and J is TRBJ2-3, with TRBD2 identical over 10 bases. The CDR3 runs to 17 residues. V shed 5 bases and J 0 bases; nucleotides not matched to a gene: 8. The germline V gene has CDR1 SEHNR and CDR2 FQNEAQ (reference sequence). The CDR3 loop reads CASSASLTSGSTDTQYF. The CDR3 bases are TGTGCCAGCAGCGCCTCCTTGACTAGCGGGAGCACAGATACGCAGTATTTT. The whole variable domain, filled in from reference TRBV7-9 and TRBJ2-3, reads DTGVSQNPRHKITKRGQNVTFRCDPISEHNRLYWYRQTLGQGPEFLTYFQNEAQLEKSRLLSDRFSAERPKGSFSTLEIQRTEQGDSAMYLCASSASLTSGSTDTQYFGPGTRLTVL.

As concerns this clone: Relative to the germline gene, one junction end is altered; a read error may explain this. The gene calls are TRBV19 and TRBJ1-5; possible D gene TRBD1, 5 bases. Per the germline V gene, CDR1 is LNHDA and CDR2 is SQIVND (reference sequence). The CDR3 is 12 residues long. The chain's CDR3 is CASSIGFDSPTF. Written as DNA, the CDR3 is TGTGCCAGTAGTATAGGTTTTGACAGTCCGACTTTT.

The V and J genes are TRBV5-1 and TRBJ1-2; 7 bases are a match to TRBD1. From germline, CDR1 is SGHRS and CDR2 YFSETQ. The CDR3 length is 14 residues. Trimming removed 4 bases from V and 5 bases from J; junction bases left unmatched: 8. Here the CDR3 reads CASSRGQDVYGYTF. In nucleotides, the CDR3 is TGCGCCAGCAGCCGAGGACAGGATGTATATGGCTACACCTTC.